This T cell receptor (beta chain) is drawn from a study of blood T cells in healthy people across ages (dated by TCRdb to between 2014 and 2017). About the investigation overall: Template switching captured roughly one uniquely barcoded TCR beta cDNA molecule per two T cells in model experiments. Using deep sequencing normalized with unique cDNA molecular identifiers, the study measured how TCR beta repertoire diversity changes with age. Donors were grouped into four age groups: young (average 16 years), middle-aged (39), aged (about 60) and long-lived (roughly 80). To avoid experimental bias, donors of different ages were distributed randomly across sequencing lanes. Using the same blood draw, the study looked at two additional independent replicas of 1 million unique cDNA reads for two donors, one aged 18 to 30 and the other aged 80 or older. On the study overall, not on this receptor specifically: Compared with the aged group, the long-lived group had more naive CD4+ T cells, fewer expanded clones and increased TCR diversity, suggesting age selection. Estimates of total diversity from one million sequenced T cells were regarded as lower bounds and underestimates. As age increased, observed TCR beta diversity per million T cells dropped in a roughly linear way, and a significant reduction was already evident by age about 40. Conclusive comparison of naive and antigen-experienced compartments was prevented by the profiling of bulk unsorted PBMCs. The CMV infection status of donors was not known, potentially confounding age-related changes in expanded clonotypes. Observed TCR beta diversity correlated strongly with the percentage of naive T cells measured by flow cytometry.

A word on this clonotype: There is no known antigen for this receptor. No qualities accompany the bases; no much larger clone lies one base away.

Inclusive of the bounding cysteine and phenylalanine, the CDR3 is 15 residues long. Just CDR3 DNA is preserved here, 45 bases in frame from base 1. Cut back by 4 bases and 0 bases, the V and J ends lie 12 bases apart. CDR1 and CDR2, looked up from the germline V gene, are SNHLY and FYNNEI. Libraries were constructed by 5' RACE. This sample was sequenced with an Illumina HiSeq 2500. The second PCR ran for roughly 7 to 12 cycles and used a J-beta primer mix along with a sample-barcoded 5' primer. A template-switch 5' adaptor carrying 12 random nucleotides introduced a unique molecular identifier onto each TCR beta cDNA molecule. Each sample yielded at least 2.5 million CDR3-containing paired-end reads. The Mint cDNA synthesis kit, primed by a TRBC-specific oligonucleotide, was used to synthesize first-strand cDNA from all RNA. After uracil-DNA glycosylase treatment, a first 18-cycle PCR used universal primers M1SS and BC2_uni_R on all cDNA. As for the authors' bioinformatics: Each sample was normalized by randomly selecting 1 million high-quality reads, each carrying a distinct molecular identifier. Reads with shared molecular identifiers were discarded instead of being binned into consensus sequences. CDR3 identification, clonotype clustering and error correction used MiTCR with a Q25 quality threshold and the strictest error-elimination algorithm. A nonparametric unseen species model with Euler transformation was used to estimate a lower bound on total TCR beta diversity. TCRdb trimmed public reads at Q25 via fastp, called clones via MiXCR and kept in-frame beta chains. Every entry covers one CDR3 protein and lists the most common genes and DNA from its rows. Clone size and V and J calls follow TCRdb, not the original study. The sample table contains roughly 720,000 distinct CDR3 sequences; only one count was recorded for less than 70% of them. The ten largest clones take up around 40% of the sample.

Donors were about 36 systemically healthy Caucasian individuals from Russia aged about 6 to 100 years. Each donor gave about 9.8 milliliters of peripheral blood, drawn into EDTA-treated Vacutainer tubes. PBMCs were isolated by Ficoll-Paque density-gradient centrifugation, with at least 6.5 million obtained per sample. Trizol reagent was used to extract total RNA from the PBMCs, yielding at least 5.5 micrograms per sample. Naive CD45RAhigh/CD27high T cell percentages were measured by flow cytometry on a PBMC aliquot from every donor. The sequence links TRBV2 to TRBJ2-5, with a weak D call of TRBD2 (5 bases match). The TCR comes from an older man in good health. Sequenced material: blood. The bases read TGTGCCAGCAGTGTCTCCGGGGAAGACCAAGAGACCCAGTACTTC. Translation gives CASSVSGEDQETQYF.